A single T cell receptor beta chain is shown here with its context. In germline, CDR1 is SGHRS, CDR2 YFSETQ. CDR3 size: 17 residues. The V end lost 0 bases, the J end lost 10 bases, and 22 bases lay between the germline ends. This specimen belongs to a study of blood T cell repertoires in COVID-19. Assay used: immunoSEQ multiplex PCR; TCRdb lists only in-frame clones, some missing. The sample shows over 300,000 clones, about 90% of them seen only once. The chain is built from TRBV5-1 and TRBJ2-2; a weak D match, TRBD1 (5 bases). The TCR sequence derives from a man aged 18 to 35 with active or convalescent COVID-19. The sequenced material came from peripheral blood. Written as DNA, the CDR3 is TGCGCCAGCAGCTTGGACAGGATAGATACTGGTAGTTTGGAGCTGTTTTTT. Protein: CASSLDRIDTGSLELFF.